One sample yielded the 9 T cell receptor beta chains listed below, sequenced in a study of shared clonotypes between healthy human individuals. Assay: immunoSEQ multiplex PCR; the TCRdb copy retains only in-frame clones and omits some. The sample lists 550,000 to 800,000 clones; roughly 88% were seen once. The sample taken for sequencing was memory CD8+ T cells from PBMCs. The subset: CD45RO+ cells pooled with CCR7-negative TemRA cells. The receptors here all came from a man younger than 35 in good health. Some clones in this sample may be carry-over from other donors' samples.

V is TRBV16 and J is TRBJ2-2; D gene uncertain. This CDR3 region has 13 residues. Between the trimmed V and J ends, which lost 2 bases and 2 bases, there was a span of 3 bases. The germline V gene encodes CDR1 KGHSY and CDR2 FQNENV. CDR3 sequence (DNA): TGTGCCAGCAGCCAAGGAAACACCGGGGAGCTGTTTTTT. It encodes CASSQGNTGELFF.

The rearrangement uses TRBV11-3 and TRBJ2-1; D tentatively reads TRBD1 or TRBD2 (5 bases each). Germline values: CDR1 SGHNT, CDR2 YENEEA. V was trimmed by 5 bases and J by 7 bases, leaving 12 bases between them. The CDR3 totals 13 residues. The CDR3 is CASSGTTGNEQFF. Here the CDR3 DNA reads TGTGCCAGCAGCGGGACCACGGGGAATGAGCAGTTCTTC. Combining the CDR3 with reference TRBV11-3 and TRBJ2-1 gives the whole variable domain EAGVVQSPRYKIIEKKQPVAFWCNPISGHNTLYWYLQNLGQGPELLIRYENEEAVDDSQLPKDRFSAERLKGVDSTLKIQPAELGDSAVYLCASSGTTGNEQFFGPGTRLTVL.

The table lists this clone with a count of one. V usage is TRBV15 and J usage is TRBJ2-7, with 10 bases that match TRBD2. CDR1 is LNHNV, CDR2 YYDKDF, per germline (reference sequence). With 1 base clipped from V and 5 bases from J, the junction kept 8 bases outside the gene matches. The CDR3 extends over 16 amino acids. Here the CDR3 reads CATSRVVIAGGHEQYF. CDR3 nucleotide sequence: TGTGCCACCAGCAGAGTGGTGATAGCGGGAGGCCACGAGCAGTACTTC. The variable domain in full, completed from reference TRBV15 and TRBJ2-7, reads DAMVIQNPRYQVTQFGKPVTLSCSQTLNHNVMYWYQQKSSQAPKLLFHYYDKDFNNEADTPDNFQSRRPNTSFCFLDIRSPGLGDTAMYLCATSRVVIAGGHEQYFGPGTRLTVT.

The chain uses TRBV28 and TRBJ2-1; D gene ambiguous. Trimming stripped 3 bases from V and 10 bases from J, with 10 bases between. From germline, CDR1 is MDHEN and CDR2 SYDVKM. This CDR3 comprises 12 residues. The CDR3, as DNA: TGTGCCAGCAGTTTGGGTGTTATCGAGCAGTTCTTC. It is translated as CASSLGVIEQFF.

This chain joins TRBV19 and TRBJ1-2, with a possible D match to TRBD1 (5 bases). The CDR3 loop spans 15 amino acids. Germline V lookup: CDR1 LNHDA, CDR2 SQIVND (reference sequence). Trimming removed 3 bases from V and 6 bases from J, with 17 bases in between. The CDR3: CASSISGPWANGYTF. Written as DNA, the CDR3 is TGTGCCAGTAGTATCTCGGGACCCTGGGCTAATGGCTACACCTTC.

The V and J genes are TRBV28 and TRBJ2-5; 10 nucleotides line up with TRBD1. V was clipped by 6 bases and J by 4 bases; unmatched bases: 2. The V gene's germline CDR1 is MDHEN and CDR2 SYDVKM. The CDR3 extends over 13 amino acids. The CDR3 nucleotides are TGTGCCAGCAGGGGGGACAGGGGAGAGACCCAGTACTTC. Protein product: CASRGDRGETQYF.

The CDR3 reads CASSLYEDTEAFF. The CDR3 nucleotides are TGTGCCAGCAGCTTATATGAGGACACTGAAGCTTTCTTT. The chain couples TRBV11-2 to TRBJ1-1; no clear D gene. V lost 2 bases, J lost 3 bases, and 7 bases lay in between. Germline CDR1 is SGHAT and CDR2 is FQNNGV. The CDR3 totals 13 residues.

This clone was seen a single time. The J gene is TRBJ2-1, the V gene TRBV28; D is ambiguous. The CDR3 extends over 14 amino acids. From germline, CDR1 is MDHEN and CDR2 SYDVKM. V lost 5 bases and J 2 bases, leaving 10 bases between the germline ends. The CDR3 is CASSPPDTYNEQFF. CDR3 DNA: TGTGCCAGCAGTCCCCCCGACACCTACAATGAGCAGTTCTTC.

This chain links TRBV25-1 with TRBJ2-5, with D possibly TRBD2 on 5 matching bases. Germline values: CDR1 MGHDK, CDR2 SYGVNS. V was trimmed by 6 bases and J by 2 bases, leaving 10 bases between them. CDR3 length equals 13 residues. The CDR3 coding sequence is TGTGCCAGCAGCTTGGGAGCGCAAGAGACCCAGTACTTC. It is translated as CASSLGAQETQYF.